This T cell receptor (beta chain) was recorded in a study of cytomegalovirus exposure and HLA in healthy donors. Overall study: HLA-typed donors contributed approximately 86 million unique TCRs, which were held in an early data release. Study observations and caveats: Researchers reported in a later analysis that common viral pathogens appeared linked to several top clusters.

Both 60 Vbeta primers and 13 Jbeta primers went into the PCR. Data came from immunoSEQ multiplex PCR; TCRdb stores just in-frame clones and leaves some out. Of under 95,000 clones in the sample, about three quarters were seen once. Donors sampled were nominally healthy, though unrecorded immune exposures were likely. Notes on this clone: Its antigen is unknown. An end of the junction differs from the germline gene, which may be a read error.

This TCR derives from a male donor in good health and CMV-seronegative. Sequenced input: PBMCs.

This chain's CDR3 is CASRDRVTYGYPF. CDR3 nucleotides: TGTGCCAGCAGGGACAGGGTTACCTATGGCTACCCCTTC. J is TRBJ1-2 and V is TRBV2, with 8 bases fitting TRBD1. CDR3 length: 13 amino acids. The germline CDR1 and CDR2 sequences are SNHLY and FYNNEI.